The 2 T cell receptor beta chains below come from one sample, sequenced in a study of T cell clonality in common variable immunodeficiency. This table comes from immunoSEQ multiplex PCR, and its TCRdb copy is limited to in-frame clones, with some not included. Singletons are absent from the sample, which has around 45,000 clones. Specimen: peripheral blood mononuclear cells. Receptor source: a person aged 18 to 75 in good health.

This clone was detected ten times or more. The read terminates 3 residues ahead of where the CDR3 ends, so the germline J gene completes it. The gene calls are TRBV29-1 and TRBJ2-3; D perhaps matches TRBD2 (6 bases). This CDR3 contains 13 residues. Germline CDR1 and CDR2: SQVTM and ANQGSEA. The chain's CDR3 is CSVEDRGPGAQYF. The part of the CDR3 DNA that was read is TGCAGCGTTGAAGATAGGGGCCCGGGGGCG.

This clone was observed many times. The observed sequence ends 3 residues before the CDR3 terminus, with the missing tail filled in from the germline J gene. The chain recombines TRBV13 with TRBJ2-7, with 10 bases that match TRBD2. The V segment lost 2 bases and the J segment 4 bases; nucleotides outside the gene matches: 11. The germline V gene has CDR1 PRHDT and CDR2 FYEKMQ (reference sequence). The CDR3 is made up of 17 amino acids. Partial CDR3 DNA: TGTGCCAGCAGCTTAAAAGGGAGCGGGGGGGCCATGTACGAG. This sequence encodes CASSLKGSGGAMYE. From start to end, the CDR3 is CASSLKGSGGAMYEQYF.